The 32 T cell receptor beta chains reported below all come from one sample, sequenced in a study of shared clonotypes between healthy human individuals. Clones were read by immunoSEQ multiplex PCR, and TCRdb kept only the in-frame ones, dropping some. The sample holds approximately 1,000,000 clones, around 82% seen once. The material sequenced was memory CD4+ T cells from PBMCs. Sample subset: CD45RA-negative fraction. Receptor source: a man aged 18 to 30 in good health. Some clones in this sample may be carry-over from other donors' samples.

The CDR3: CACLLAHRGDVFSNQPQHF. CDR3 sequence (DNA): TGTGCCTGCCTCCTAGCCCACAGGGGGGATGTTTTTAGCAATCAGCCCCAGCATTTT. The rearrangement links TRBV30 to TRBJ1-5; 8 nucleotides agree with TRBD1. CDR1 and CDR2 from the germline V gene are GTSNPN and SVGIG (reference sequence). V lost 6 bases, J lost 0 bases, and 19 bases stayed unmatched. The CDR3 sequence is 19 residues long.

The chain joins TRBV18 to TRBJ2-1; TRBD2 aligns across 7 bases. This CDR3 is 15 amino acids long. Germline V CDR1 and CDR2: KGHSH, LQKENI. Trimming removed 2 bases from V and 6 bases from J; junction bases left unmatched: 7. The CDR3 DNA follows: TGTGCCAGCTCACCAGTGGCGGGAGTAACCAATGAGCAGTTCTTC. Translation: CASSPVAGVTNEQFF.

V gene TRBV30 combines with J gene TRBJ2-7; TRBD1 matches 7 bases. The CDR3 totals 13 residues. CDR1 is GTSNPN, CDR2 SVGIG, per germline (reference sequence). V was clipped by 4 bases and J by 2 bases; unmatched bases: 5. This CDR3 reads CAWNHGTAYEQYF. The CDR3 bases are TGTGCCTGGAACCACGGGACAGCCTACGAGCAGTACTTC.

This clone turned up a few times. The chain carries TRBV4-1 and TRBJ2-2, with D possibly TRBD1 on 6 matching bases. V shed 1 base and J shed 4 bases, with 10 bases lying between them. The CDR3 contains 15 residues. The germline gives CDR1 MGHRA, CDR2 YSYEKL. DNA for the CDR3: TGCGCCAGCAGCCAAGGGGACACTTCCACCGGGGAGCTGTTTTTT. Its protein is CASSQGDTSTGELFF.

The J gene is TRBJ1-5, the V gene TRBV10-3; 8 bases map to TRBD1. CDR3 length: 16 residues. V lost 4 bases to trimming and J lost 7 bases; unmatched junction nucleotides: 12. Germline V gene sequence: CDR1 ENHRY, CDR2 SYGVKD. This chain's CDR3 is CAISGGQGLVGQPQHF. CDR3 DNA sequence: TGTGCCATCAGTGGAGGACAGGGCCTTGTCGGACAGCCCCAGCATTTT.

This clone was observed a few times. The chain combines TRBV7-2 with TRBJ1-5; TRBD1 aligns across 7 bases. The germline gives CDR1 SGHTA, CDR2 FQGNSA. V trimming: 5 bases; J trimming: 0 bases; junction bases outside the gene matches: 7. This CDR3 contains 16 residues. The CDR3 sequence is CASSPGTVFSNQPQHF. CDR3 coding DNA: TGTGCCAGCAGCCCCGGGACAGTATTTAGCAATCAGCCCCAGCATTTT.

Notes on this clone: The sample contains more than one DNA sequence encoding this CDR3. The chain links TRBV5-1 to TRBJ2-5, with 8 positions matching TRBD1. The CDR3 spans 14 residues. CDR1 is SGHRS and CDR2 is YFSETQ in the germline V gene. V trimming: 0 bases; J trimming: 4 bases; junction bases outside the gene matches: 2. DNA for the CDR3: TGCGCCAGCAGCTTGGGCCAGGGGGCAGAGACCCAGTACTTC. Encoded protein: CASSLGQGAETQYF.

This sequence joins TRBV28 and TRBJ1-4; maybe TRBD1 (5 bases). The length of the CDR3 is 17 residues. V was clipped by 6 bases and J by 5 bases, with 22 bases between them. CDR1 and CDR2 from the germline V gene are MDHEN and SYDVKM. This chain's CDR3 is CASSPLHIGRGNEKLFF. As DNA, the CDR3 is TGTGCCAGCAGCCCTCTTCATATTGGCCGGGGGAATGAAAAACTGTTTTTT.

This clone has only a few counts. This chain uses TRBV29-1 with TRBJ1-2; TRBD1 is a possible D gene (6 bases). Between the trimmed V and J ends, which lost 7 bases and 5 bases, there was a span of 17 bases. In germline, CDR1 is SQVTM, CDR2 ANQGSEA. The CDR3 totals 13 residues. The CDR3 DNA follows: TGCAGCGCGGGGGGCAGCCTAGGGTATGGCTACACCTTC. It translates to CSAGGSLGYGYTF.

The chain links TRBV28 to TRBJ2-7; D perhaps matches TRBD1 (6 bases). CDR3 length equals 12 residues. V was pared by 2 bases and J by 7 bases, with 9 bases between. Germline CDR1 and CDR2: MDHEN and SYDVKM. The CDR3 spells CASSLPQGEQYF. The CDR3 nucleotides are TGTGCCAGCAGTTTACCCCAGGGGGAGCAGTACTTC.

This clone is a singleton in its sample. This chain links TRBV9 with TRBJ2-7; 12 bases align to TRBD1. Germline values: CDR1 SGDLS, CDR2 YYNGEE. V shed 0 bases, J shed 3 bases, and the junction held 4 bases outside the gene matches. The CDR3 has 16 amino acids. The CDR3 DNA sequence: TGTGCCAGCAGCGTAGGGGGACAGGGGGCTATCTACGAGCAGTACTTC. Amino acids: CASSVGGQGAIYEQYF.

This clone was recorded many times. The chain carries TRBV7-8 and TRBJ1-2; D not certain. With 0 bases removed from V and 8 bases from J, the gap between germline ends came to 13 bases. The CDR3 loop spans 14 amino acids. CDR1 is SGHVS and CDR2 is FQNEAQ in the germline V gene. The DNA for the CDR3 is TGTGCCAGCAGCTTAGCGTCGGGGTTAGAGGGCTACACCTTC. Translating gives CASSLASGLEGYTF. Together with reference TRBV7-8 and TRBJ1-2, the CDR3 gives the full variable domain: GAGVSQSPRYKVAKRGQDVALRCDPISGHVSLFWYQQALGQGPEFLTYFQNEAQLDKSGLPSDRFFAERPEGSVSTLKIQRTQQEDSAVYLCASSLASGLEGYTFGSGTRLTVV.

This clone has more than one count but fewer than ten. The V and J genes are TRBV29-1 and TRBJ2-5, with D maybe TRBD2 (6 bases). The CDR3 runs to 12 residues. Germline loops: CDR1 SQVTM, CDR2 ANQGSEA. V was pared by 4 bases and J by 3 bases, with 9 bases between. For the CDR3, the DNA is TGCAGCGTTGCTCCGGGGGAAGAGACCCAGTACTTC. It translates to CSVAPGEETQYF.

This clone was counted at least ten times. The chain carries TRBV28 and TRBJ2-7; 9 bases are a match to TRBD1. Trimming removed 5 bases from V and 4 bases from J; junction bases left unmatched: 9. This CDR3 region has 15 residues. CDR1 is MDHEN and CDR2 is SYDVKM in the germline V gene. Here the CDR3 reads CASSRPGQGFYEQYF. Written as DNA, the CDR3 is TGTGCCAGCAGTCGTCCGGGACAGGGATTTTACGAGCAGTACTTC.

This clone was detected a few times. V and J are TRBV6-6 and TRBJ2-7; 12 bases align to TRBD2. The CDR3 loop spans 15 amino acids. CDR1 is MNHNY and CDR2 is SVGAGI in the germline V gene (reference sequence). V trimming: 6 bases; J trimming: 2 bases; junction bases outside the gene matches: 5. CDR3 region: CASSPGLAGTYEQYF. CDR3 DNA: TGTGCCAGCAGCCCAGGACTAGCGGGGACCTACGAGCAGTACTTC.

This clone was detected ten times or more. Additional DNA sequences in this sample encode the identical CDR3. The chain combines TRBV9 with TRBJ2-5; unclear D gene. Per the germline V gene, CDR1 is SGDLS and CDR2 is YYNGEE. This CDR3 contains 12 residues. The germline V and J ends were trimmed by 0 bases and 5 bases, with 5 bases remaining between them. The CDR3 nucleotides read TGTGCCAGCAGCGTAGGTTCGGAGACCCAGTACTTC. Its protein is CASSVGSETQYF. The variable domain in full, completed from reference TRBV9 and TRBJ2-5, reads DSGVTQTPKHLITATGQRVTLRCSPRSGDLSVYWYQQSLDQGLQFLIQYYNGEERAKGNILERFSAQQFPDLHSELNLSSLELGDSALYFCASSVGSETQYFGPGTRLLVL.

The CDR3 sequence: CSSKGLGDGTDTQYF. CDR3 DNA sequence: TGCAGCTCCAAGGGGTTAGGGGACGGCACAGATACGCAGTATTTT. The V call is TRBV29-1, the J call TRBJ2-3; D may match TRBD1 or TRBD2 (5 bases each). Germline V gene sequence: CDR1 SQVTM, CDR2 ANQGSEA. The ends were cut back, 8 bases at V and 1 base at J, with 19 bases in the middle. The CDR3 length is 15 residues.

The sample holds one count of this clone. The chain uses TRBV4-2 and TRBJ2-1; the D is unclear. The germline CDR1 and CDR2 sequences are LGHNA and YNFKEQ. V lost 1 base and J 6 bases, leaving 4 bases between the germline ends. CDR3 length equals 12 residues. This CDR3 is CASSQGSNEQFF. The CDR3 DNA reads as TGTGCCAGCAGCCAAGGAAGCAATGAGCAGTTCTTC.

This rearrangement joins TRBV5-1 to TRBJ1-2; D call uncertain. This CDR3 region has 15 residues. V was trimmed by 1 base and J by 1 base, leaving 11 bases between them. Germline values: CDR1 SGHRS, CDR2 YFSETQ. The chain's CDR3 is CASSLIGELNYGYTF. The DNA for the CDR3 is TGCGCCAGCAGCTTGATTGGTGAGCTTAACTATGGCTACACCTTC.

On this clone: The sample carries other DNA sequences with the same CDR3. The chain combines TRBV7-3 with TRBJ2-3, with 9 bases that match TRBD2. This CDR3 comprises 14 residues. Germline V gene sequence: CDR1 SGHTA, CDR2 FQGTGA. After removal of 2 bases from V and 5 bases from J, the junction contained 2 bases not matched to a gene. The CDR3, as DNA: TGTGCCAGCAGCTTATTAGCGGGAGAAGATACGCAGTATTTT. It specifies CASSLLAGEDTQYF. The full variable domain, rest sourced from reference TRBV7-3 and TRBJ2-3, is GAGVSQTPSNKVTEKGKYVELRCDPISGHTALYWYRQSLGQGPEFLIYFQGTGAADDSGLPNDRFFAVRPEGSVSTLKIQRTERGDSAVYLCASSLLAGEDTQYFGPGTRLTVL.

This clone is a singleton in its sample. The chain is built from TRBV18 and TRBJ2-1; weak D call: TRBD1 (5 bases). Germline V lookup: CDR1 KGHSH, CDR2 LQKENI. This CDR3 contains 16 residues. The V and J ends lost 3 bases and 0 bases respectively, with 12 bases between them. The CDR3 nucleotides are TGTGCCAGCTCACCGGCAGGGCTGAACTCCTACAATGAGCAGTTCTTC. Translating gives CASSPAGLNSYNEQFF.

The rearrangement links TRBV5-1 to TRBJ2-3, with 14 positions matching TRBD2. Germline V gives CDR1 SGHRS, CDR2 YFSETQ. The CDR3 has 18 amino acids. With 5 bases clipped from V and 3 bases from J, the junction kept 11 bases outside the gene matches. This CDR3 reads CASRGRTSGRIETDTQYF. CDR3 DNA: TGCGCCAGCAGGGGACGGACTAGCGGGAGGATTGAGACAGATACGCAGTATTTT.

This clone was picked up one time. The genes are TRBV5-1 and TRBJ2-7, with 9 bases fitting TRBD2. Germline V gives CDR1 SGHRS, CDR2 YFSETQ. The trim removed 1 base at V and 2 bases at J, leaving 10 bases unmatched. CDR3 length: 17 residues. CDR3 DNA: TGCGCCAGCAGCTTGAGCCCAATAGCGGGAGTAACCTACGAGCAGTACTTC. Translated, it gives CASSLSPIAGVTYEQYF.

This chain uses TRBV11-2 with TRBJ2-5; 11 nucleotides match TRBD2. V lost 4 bases to trimming and J lost 4 bases; unmatched junction nucleotides: 8. Germline lookup yields CDR1 SGHAT and CDR2 FQNNGV. The CDR3 has 16 residues. The CDR3 nucleotides read TGTGCCAGCAGCTCCTTAGCGGGAGGGCTAGGAGAGACCCAGTACTTC. Translating it yields CASSSLAGGLGETQYF.

V usage is TRBV19 and J usage is TRBJ2-1, with 8 bases identical to TRBD2. Looked up from germline, CDR1 is LNHDA and CDR2 is SQIVND (reference sequence). V was clipped by 4 bases and J by 1 base; unmatched bases: 6. This CDR3 region has 16 residues. The CDR3 sequence is CASSTLSGISYNEQFF. Written as DNA, the CDR3 is TGTGCCAGTAGTACCCTTAGCGGGATATCCTACAATGAGCAGTTCTTC.

The rearrangement links TRBV28 to TRBJ1-1; D call uncertain. Between the trimmed V and J ends, which lost 5 bases and 0 bases, there was a span of 13 bases. Germline-derived CDR1 and CDR2 are MDHEN and SYDVKM. This CDR3 spans 15 amino acids. In DNA form, the CDR3 reads TGTGCCAGCAGTCCCTCGGGAGAGTTGAACACTGAAGCTTTCTTT. Protein sequence: CASSPSGELNTEAFF.

This chain connects TRBV28 to TRBJ1-5; 7 bases line up with TRBD1. The CDR3 totals 16 residues. V was pared by 3 bases and J by 7 bases, with 12 bases of the junction left unmatched. CDR1 is MDHEN and CDR2 is SYDVKM in the germline V gene. Written as DNA, the CDR3 is TGTGCCAGCAGTTTCGGGACAGCCGCGTTGGGACAGCCCCAGCATTTT. Its protein product is CASSFGTAALGQPQHF.

The chain is built from TRBV5-1 and TRBJ2-3; D perhaps matches TRBD2 (6 bases). Germline CDR1 and CDR2: SGHRS and YFSETQ. With 7 bases removed from V and 2 bases from J, the gap between germline ends came to 23 bases. This CDR3 is built from 17 residues. The CDR3 here is CASELGLAEGYTDTQYF. The CDR3 DNA follows: TGCGCCAGCGAGCTTGGTTTAGCGGAGGGGTACACAGATACGCAGTATTTT.

This chain joins TRBV7-2 and TRBJ2-5; the match to TRBD2 covers 9 bases. The CDR3 is 15 amino acids. Per germline, CDR1 SGHTA and CDR2 FQGNSA. After removal of 5 bases from V and 4 bases from J, the junction contained 8 bases not matched to a gene. CDR3 in DNA: TGTGCCAGCAGCCGGCGGACGCGGGAGGGAGAGACCCAGTACTTC. This encodes CASSRRTREGETQYF.

The chain employs TRBV5-1 and TRBJ2-2; 9 bases fit TRBD1. Germline trimming cut 5 bases from V and 4 bases from J; bases unmatched to any gene: 9. Looked up from germline, CDR1 is SGHRS and CDR2 is YFSETQ. This CDR3 comprises 16 residues. The CDR3 nucleotides read TGCGCCAGCAGTTCCAAGACAGGGGGGCCCACCGGGGAGCTGTTTTTT. Residues: CASSSKTGGPTGELFF.

The rearrangement joins TRBV30 to TRBJ2-3; the match to TRBD2 covers 16 bases. With V trimmed by 7 bases and J by 7 bases, 8 bases remained unmatched. CDR1 GTSNPN and CDR2 SVGIG come from the germline V gene (reference sequence). This CDR3 has 15 residues. The CDR3 sequence: CALAGLAGGVNTQYF. In DNA form, the CDR3 reads TGTGCCTTAGCGGGACTAGCGGGAGGGGTAAATACGCAGTATTTT.

The rearrangement joins TRBV2 to TRBJ2-7; either TRBD1 or TRBD2 may fit D (6 bases each). In germline, CDR1 is SNHLY, CDR2 FYNNEI. Trimming shortened V by 10 bases and J by 2 bases, and 15 bases separated the two germline ends. The length of the CDR3 is 13 residues. CDR3 nucleotide sequence: TGTGCCACAGGAGGGGACACCACCTACGAGCAGTACTTC. Translated, it gives CATGGDTTYEQYF.